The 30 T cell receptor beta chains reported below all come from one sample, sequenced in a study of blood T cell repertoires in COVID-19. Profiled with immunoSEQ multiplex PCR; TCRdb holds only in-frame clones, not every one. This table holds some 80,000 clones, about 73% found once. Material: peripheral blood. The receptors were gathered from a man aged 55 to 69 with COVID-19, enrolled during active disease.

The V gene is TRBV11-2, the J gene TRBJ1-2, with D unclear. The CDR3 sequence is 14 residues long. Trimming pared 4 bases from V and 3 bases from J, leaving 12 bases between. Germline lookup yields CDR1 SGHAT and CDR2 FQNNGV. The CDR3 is CASSSKDEHYGYTF. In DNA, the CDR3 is TGTGCCAGCAGCTCCAAAGATGAGCACTATGGCTACACCTTC. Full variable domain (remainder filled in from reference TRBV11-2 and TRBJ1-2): EAGVAQSPRYKIIEKRQSVAFWCNPISGHATLYWYQQILGQGPKLLIQFQNNGVVDDSQLPKDRFSAERLKGVDSTLKIQPAKLEDSAVYLCASSSKDEHYGYTFGSGTRLTVV.

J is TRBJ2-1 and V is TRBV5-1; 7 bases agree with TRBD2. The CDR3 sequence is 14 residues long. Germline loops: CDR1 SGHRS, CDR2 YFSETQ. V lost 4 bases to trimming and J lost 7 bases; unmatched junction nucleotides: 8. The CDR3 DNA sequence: TGCGCCAGCAGCCCTGGACTAGACCAAAATGAGCAGTTCTTC. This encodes CASSPGLDQNEQFF.

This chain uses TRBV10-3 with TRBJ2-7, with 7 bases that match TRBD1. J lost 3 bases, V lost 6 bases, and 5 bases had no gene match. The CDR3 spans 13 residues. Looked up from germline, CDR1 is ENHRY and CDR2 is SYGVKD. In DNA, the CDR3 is TGTGCCATCAGACCGGGACAGAGCTACGAGCAGTACTTC. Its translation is CAIRPGQSYEQYF.

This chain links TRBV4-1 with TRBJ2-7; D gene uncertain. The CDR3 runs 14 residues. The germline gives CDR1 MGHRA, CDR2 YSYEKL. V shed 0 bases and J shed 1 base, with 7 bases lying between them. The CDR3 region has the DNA TGCGCCAGCAGCCAAGATAGAGTATCCTACGAGCAGTACTTC. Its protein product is CASSQDRVSYEQYF.

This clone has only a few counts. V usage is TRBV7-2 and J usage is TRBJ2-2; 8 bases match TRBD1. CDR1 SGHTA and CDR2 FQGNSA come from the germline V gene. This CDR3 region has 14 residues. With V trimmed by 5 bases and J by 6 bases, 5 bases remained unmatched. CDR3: CASSLDRGAGELFF. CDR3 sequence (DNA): TGTGCCAGCAGCCTTGACAGGGGAGCCGGGGAGCTGTTTTTT.

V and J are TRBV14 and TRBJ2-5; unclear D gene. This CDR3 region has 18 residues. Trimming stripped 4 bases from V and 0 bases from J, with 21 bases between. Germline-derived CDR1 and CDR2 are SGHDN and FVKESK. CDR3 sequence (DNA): TGTGCCAGCAGCCGGAGTAATCCACAAGACTTGTACCAAGAGACCCAGTACTTC. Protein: CASSRSNPQDLYQETQYF.

CDR3 sequence (DNA): TGTGCCAGCAGTTACTCCCCCCTTAAGCGGTTCTACACCGGGGAGCTGTTTTTT. This sequence encodes CASSYSPLKRFYTGELFF. This sequence joins TRBV6-2 or TRBV6-3 and TRBJ2-2, with D tentatively TRBD2 (5 bases). The V end was cut by 0 bases, the J end by 3 bases, with 17 bases between. This CDR3 contains 18 residues. The germline gives CDR1 MNHEY, CDR2 SVGEGT.

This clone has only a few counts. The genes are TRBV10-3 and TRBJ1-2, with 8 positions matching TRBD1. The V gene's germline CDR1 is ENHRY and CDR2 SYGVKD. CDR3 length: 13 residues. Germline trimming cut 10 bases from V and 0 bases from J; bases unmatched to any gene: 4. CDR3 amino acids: CASRDRSNYGYTF. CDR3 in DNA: TGTGCCAGTAGGGACAGGTCTAACTATGGCTACACCTTC.

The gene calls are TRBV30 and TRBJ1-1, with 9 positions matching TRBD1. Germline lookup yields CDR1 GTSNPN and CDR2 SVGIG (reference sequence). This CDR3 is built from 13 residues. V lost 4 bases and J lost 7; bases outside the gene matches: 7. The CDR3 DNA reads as TGTGCCTGGACTGGGACAGGGTCGGGTGAAGCTTTCTTT. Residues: CAWTGTGSGEAFF. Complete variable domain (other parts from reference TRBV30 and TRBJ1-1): SQTIHQWPATLVQPVGSPLSLECTVEGTSNPNLYWYRQAAGRGLQLLFYSVGIGQISSEVPQNLSASRPQDRQFILSSKKLLLSDSGFYLCAWTGTGSGEAFFGQGTRLTVV.

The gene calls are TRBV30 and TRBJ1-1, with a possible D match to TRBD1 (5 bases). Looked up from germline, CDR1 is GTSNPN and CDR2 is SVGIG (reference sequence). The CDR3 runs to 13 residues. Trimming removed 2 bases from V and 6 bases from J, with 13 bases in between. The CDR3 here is CAWSHTGKSEAFF. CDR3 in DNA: TGTGCCTGGAGTCATACAGGTAAATCTGAAGCTTTCTTT. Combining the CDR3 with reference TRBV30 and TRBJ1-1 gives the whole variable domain SQTIHQWPATLVQPVGSPLSLECTVEGTSNPNLYWYRQAAGRGLQLLFYSVGIGQISSEVPQNLSASRPQDRQFILSSKKLLLSDSGFYLCAWSHTGKSEAFFGQGTRLTVV.

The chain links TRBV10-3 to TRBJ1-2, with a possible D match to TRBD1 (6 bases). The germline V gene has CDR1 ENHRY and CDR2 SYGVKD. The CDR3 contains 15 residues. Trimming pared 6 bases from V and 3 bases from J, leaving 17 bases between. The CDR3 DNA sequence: TGTGCCATCAGCAAGGGACACGAGGGCTACTATGGCTACACCTTC. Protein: CAISKGHEGYYGYTF.

CDR3 DNA sequence: TGTGCCAGCAGCTTAGAAACTAGTAGTCGATCCCGGGATACGCAGTATTTT. Its translation is CASSLETSSRSRDTQYF. This chain joins TRBV7-3 and TRBJ2-3; weak D call: TRBD2 (5 bases). V was cut by 2 bases and J by 6 bases, with 21 bases left in between. The germline CDR1 and CDR2 sequences are SGHTA and FQGTGA. The CDR3 length is 17 residues.

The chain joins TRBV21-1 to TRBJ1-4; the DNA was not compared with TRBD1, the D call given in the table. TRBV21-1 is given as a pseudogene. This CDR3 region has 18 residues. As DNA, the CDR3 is TGTGCCAGCAGCAAAGAACGTGGGGGCGCCGGAACTAATGAAAAACTGTTTTTT. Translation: CASSKERGGAGTNEKLFF.

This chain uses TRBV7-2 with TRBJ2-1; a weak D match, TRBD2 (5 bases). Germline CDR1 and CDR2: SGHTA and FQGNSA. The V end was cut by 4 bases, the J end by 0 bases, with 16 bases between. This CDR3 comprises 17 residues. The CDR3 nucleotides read TGTGCCAGCAGCTCTCGACTACAGTTAAGCTCCTACAATGAGCAGTTCTTC. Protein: CASSSRLQLSSYNEQFF.

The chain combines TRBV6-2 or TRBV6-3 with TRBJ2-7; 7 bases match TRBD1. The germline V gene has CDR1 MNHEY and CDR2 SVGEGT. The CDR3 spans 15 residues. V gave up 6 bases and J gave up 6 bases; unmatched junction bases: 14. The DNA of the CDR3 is TGTGCCAGCAGCACGGGACGACAGGGACCGGCCGAGCAGTACTTC. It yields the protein CASSTGRQGPAEQYF.

The CDR3 sequence: CASRPGLLTNEKLFF. CDR3 sequence (DNA): TGTGCCAGCAGACCAGGGTTACTAACTAATGAAAAACTGTTTTTT. The V call is TRBV7-2, the J call TRBJ1-4, with D possibly matching TRBD1 (5 bases). Trimming pared 6 bases from V and 1 base from J, leaving 12 bases between. CDR1 SGHTA and CDR2 FQGNSA come from the germline V gene. This CDR3 is 15 amino acids long.

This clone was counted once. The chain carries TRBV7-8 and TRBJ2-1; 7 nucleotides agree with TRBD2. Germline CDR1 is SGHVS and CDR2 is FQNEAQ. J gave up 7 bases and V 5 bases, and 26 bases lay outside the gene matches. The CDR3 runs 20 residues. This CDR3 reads CASSRPLPPASGDDWNEQFF. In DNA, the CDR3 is TGTGCCAGCAGCCGGCCCCTTCCTCCGGCAAGCGGGGATGATTGGAATGAGCAGTTCTTC. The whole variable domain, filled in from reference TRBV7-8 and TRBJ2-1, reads GAGVSQSPRYKVAKRGQDVALRCDPISGHVSLFWYQQALGQGPEFLTYFQNEAQLDKSGLPSDRFFAERPEGSVSTLKIQRTQQEDSAVYLCASSRPLPPASGDDWNEQFFGPGTRLTVL.

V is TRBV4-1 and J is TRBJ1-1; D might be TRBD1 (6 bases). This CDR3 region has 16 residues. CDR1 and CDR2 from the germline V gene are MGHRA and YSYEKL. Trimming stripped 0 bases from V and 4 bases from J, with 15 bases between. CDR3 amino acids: CASSQEPGVRSTEAFF. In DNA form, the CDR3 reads TGCGCCAGCAGCCAAGAGCCAGGGGTGCGGAGCACTGAAGCTTTCTTT.

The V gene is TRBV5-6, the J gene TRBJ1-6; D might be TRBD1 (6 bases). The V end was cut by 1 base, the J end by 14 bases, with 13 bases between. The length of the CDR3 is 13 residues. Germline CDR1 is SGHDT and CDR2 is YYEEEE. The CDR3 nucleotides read TGTGCCAGCAGCTTGACAGGGCCGGGGACCCTCCACTTT. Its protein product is CASSLTGPGTLHF.

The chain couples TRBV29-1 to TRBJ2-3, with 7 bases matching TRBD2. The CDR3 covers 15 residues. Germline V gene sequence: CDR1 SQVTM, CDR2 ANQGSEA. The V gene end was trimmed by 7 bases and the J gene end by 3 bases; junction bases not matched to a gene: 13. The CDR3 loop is CSANGGGGGTDTQYF. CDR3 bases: TGCAGCGCCAATGGGGGGGGAGGTGGAACAGATACGCAGTATTTT.

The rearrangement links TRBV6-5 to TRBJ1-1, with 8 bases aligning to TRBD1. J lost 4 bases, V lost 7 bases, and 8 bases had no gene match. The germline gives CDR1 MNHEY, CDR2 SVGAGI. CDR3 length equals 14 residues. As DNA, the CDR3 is TGTGCCAGCAATGGACAGGGCCCTAGCACTGAAGCTTTCTTT. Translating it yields CASNGQGPSTEAFF.

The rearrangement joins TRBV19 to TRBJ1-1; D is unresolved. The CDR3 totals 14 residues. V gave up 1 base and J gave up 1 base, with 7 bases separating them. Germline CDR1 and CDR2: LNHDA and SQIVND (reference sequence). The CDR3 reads CASSIGPGNTEAFF. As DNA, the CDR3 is TGTGCCAGTAGTATAGGACCAGGGAACACTGAAGCTTTCTTT.

The CDR3 DNA reads as TGCAGCGTTGGGACGGGAGTCAGCAATGAGCAGTTCTTC. This translates into CSVGTGVSNEQFF. The chain employs TRBV29-1 and TRBJ2-1; D may be TRBD2 (6 bases). CDR3 length: 13 amino acids. The germline CDR1 and CDR2 sequences are SQVTM and ANQGSEA. The germline V and J ends were trimmed by 4 bases and 6 bases, with 13 bases remaining between them.

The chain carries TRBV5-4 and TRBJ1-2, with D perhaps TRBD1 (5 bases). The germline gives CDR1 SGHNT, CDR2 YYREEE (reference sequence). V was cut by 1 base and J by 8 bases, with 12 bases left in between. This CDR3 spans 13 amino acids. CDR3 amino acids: CASSLSRVGGYTF. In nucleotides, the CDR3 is TGTGCCAGCAGCTTGTCCAGGGTTGGAGGCTACACCTTC.

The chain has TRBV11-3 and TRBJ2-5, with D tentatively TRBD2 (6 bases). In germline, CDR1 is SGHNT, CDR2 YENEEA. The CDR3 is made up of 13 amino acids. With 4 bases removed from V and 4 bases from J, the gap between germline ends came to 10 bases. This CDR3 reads CASSWTTIETQYF. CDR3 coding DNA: TGTGCCAGCAGCTGGACTACAATAGAGACCCAGTACTTC.

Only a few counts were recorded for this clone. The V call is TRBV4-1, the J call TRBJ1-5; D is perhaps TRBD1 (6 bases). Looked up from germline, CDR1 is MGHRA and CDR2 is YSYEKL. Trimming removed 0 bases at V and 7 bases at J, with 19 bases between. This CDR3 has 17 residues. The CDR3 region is CASSQDTDSRPYQPQHF. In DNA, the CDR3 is TGCGCCAGCAGCCAAGATACGGACAGTAGGCCCTACCAGCCCCAGCATTTT.

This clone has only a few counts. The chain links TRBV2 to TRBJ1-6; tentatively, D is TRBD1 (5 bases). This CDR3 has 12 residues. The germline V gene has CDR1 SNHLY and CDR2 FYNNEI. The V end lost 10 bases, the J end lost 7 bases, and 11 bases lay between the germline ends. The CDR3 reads CATRQTNSPLHF. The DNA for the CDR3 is TGTGCCACCAGACAGACCAATTCACCCCTCCACTTT.

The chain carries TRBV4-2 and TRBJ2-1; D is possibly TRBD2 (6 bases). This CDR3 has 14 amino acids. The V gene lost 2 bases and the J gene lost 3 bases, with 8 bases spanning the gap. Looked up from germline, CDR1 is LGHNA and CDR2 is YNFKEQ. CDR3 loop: CASSQSGDYNEQFF. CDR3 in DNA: TGTGCCAGCAGCCAATCGGGAGACTACAATGAGCAGTTCTTC.

The CDR3 here is CASSSAPPGQTGELFF. CDR3 bases: TGTGCCAGTAGTAGCGCCCCCCCGGGACAGACCGGGGAGCTGTTTTTT. This chain uses TRBV19 with TRBJ2-2; 7 bases are shared with TRBD1. After removal of 4 bases from V and 5 bases from J, the junction contained 10 bases not matched to a gene. The CDR3 runs to 16 residues. In germline, CDR1 is LNHDA, CDR2 SQIVND (reference sequence).

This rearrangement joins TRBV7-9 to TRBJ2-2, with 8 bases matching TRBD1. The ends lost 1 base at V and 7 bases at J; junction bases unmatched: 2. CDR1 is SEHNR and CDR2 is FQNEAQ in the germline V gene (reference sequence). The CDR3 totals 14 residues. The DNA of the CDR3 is TGTGCCAGCAGCTTAGGGACAGGGAACGGGGAGCTGTTTTTT. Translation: CASSLGTGNGELFF.